The 26 T cell receptor beta chains given below trace back to one sample, sequenced in a study of CD4 T cells in relation to SARS-CoV-2 and coronaviruses. Libraries were prepared by immunoSEQ multiplex PCR; TCRdb keeps only in-frame clonotypes and omits some of them. Of 37,000 or so clones detected, 80% to 90% appear once; the ten largest clones hold less than 4%. Sequenced material: memory CD4+ T cells from PBMCs. The receptors originated from an adult with COVID-19.

The chain carries TRBV10-1 and TRBJ2-1; TRBD1 aligns across 9 bases. CDR3 length equals 15 residues. Germline lookup yields CDR1 WNHNN and CDR2 SYGVQD (reference sequence). After removal of 8 bases from V and 5 bases from J, the junction contained 10 bases not matched to a gene. The CDR3 here is CASSPAGQGNNEQFF. The CDR3 DNA sequence: TGCGCCAGCTCCCCCGCGGGACAGGGAAACAATGAGCAGTTCTTC.

V usage is TRBV21-1 and J usage is TRBJ2-7; no DNA check was done on the table's D call, TRBD2. TRBV21-1 has pseudogene status. This CDR3 comprises 16 residues. CDR3 residues: CASSKSSRGAVREQYF. Written as DNA, the CDR3 is TGTGCCAGCAGCAAAAGTTCTCGGGGAGCGGTTCGCGAGCAGTACTTC.

This clone was seen only a few times. V is TRBV5-6 and J is TRBJ2-7; D is perhaps TRBD1 or TRBD2 (6 bases each). There are 15 residues in the CDR3. Per germline, CDR1 SGHDT and CDR2 YYEEEE. Trimming stripped 3 bases from V and 3 bases from J, with 16 bases between. The CDR3 reads CASSSGAGTSYEQYF. In nucleotides, the CDR3 is TGTGCCAGCAGCTCGGGGGCCGGGACAAGCTACGAGCAGTACTTC.

The chain employs TRBV7-9 and TRBJ2-6; perhaps TRBD1 as D (5 bases). With 2 bases removed from V and 0 bases from J, the gap between germline ends came to 14 bases. Germline V gene sequence: CDR1 SEHNR, CDR2 FQNEAQ (reference sequence). The length of the CDR3 is 18 residues. The CDR3 DNA reads as TGTGCCAGCAGCTTATCACAAGGGGTAGCCTCTGGGGCCAACGTCCTGACTTTC. Its protein is CASSLSQGVASGANVLTF.

The rearrangement links TRBV18 to TRBJ2-1, with 7 nucleotides matching TRBD1. Germline V gene lookup returns CDR1 KGHSH and CDR2 LQKENI. Losses at the gene ends were 6 bases for V and 3 bases for J; bases not matched to a gene: 11. The CDR3 sequence is 16 residues long. In DNA, the CDR3 is TGTGCCAGCTCGGCCCCGGGACAGCAGTTCTACAATGAGCAGTTCTTC. Residues: CASSAPGQQFYNEQFF.

The rearrangement links TRBV5-1 to TRBJ2-3; the match to TRBD1 covers 7 bases. The CDR3 consists of 14 residues. CDR1 and CDR2 (germline): SGHRS, YFSETQ. V lost 2 bases to trimming and J lost 2 bases; unmatched junction nucleotides: 2. Here the CDR3 DNA reads TGCGCCAGCAGCTTTACAGGGGTCACAGATACGCAGTATTTT. This sequence encodes CASSFTGVTDTQYF.

The rearrangement uses TRBV10-3 and TRBJ2-1; TRBD2 might be the D (5 bases). The V and J ends lost 3 bases and 8 bases respectively, with 11 bases between them. CDR3 length equals 13 residues. Germline lookup yields CDR1 ENHRY and CDR2 SYGVKD. CDR3 nucleotide sequence: TGTGCCATCAGTGATGCGGGTAGCTATGAGCAGTTCTTC. Protein: CAISDAGSYEQFF.

The gene calls are TRBV30 and TRBJ1-1; 9 bases match TRBD1. The CDR3 runs 15 residues. V lost 0 bases, J lost 4 bases, and 6 bases stayed unmatched. CDR1 GTSNPN and CDR2 SVGIG come from the germline V gene (reference sequence). CDR3 bases: TGTGCCTGGAGTGTTTTGACAGGGGGGAGCACTGAAGCTTTCTTT. Its protein product is CAWSVLTGGSTEAFF.

This clone was observed a few times. The chain is built from TRBV7-9 and TRBJ1-4, with 7 bases that match TRBD1. Germline CDR1 and CDR2: SEHNR and FQNEAQ (reference sequence). The CDR3 totals 14 residues. V lost 0 bases, J lost 5 bases, and 0 bases stayed unmatched. The CDR3 sequence: CASSLAGQNEKLFF. The CDR3 region has the DNA TGTGCCAGCAGCTTAGCGGGACAGAATGAAAAACTGTTTTTT.

This rearrangement joins TRBV5-1 to TRBJ2-5; 7 bases align to TRBD1. The CDR3 has 12 residues. Germline CDR1 reads SGHRS; CDR2 reads YFSETQ. The V gene end was trimmed by 0 bases and the J gene end by 7 bases; junction bases not matched to a gene: 0. CDR3 sequence: CASSLGQGTQYF. CDR3 in DNA: TGCGCCAGCAGCTTGGGACAGGGGACCCAGTACTTC.

This chain joins TRBV7-8 and TRBJ1-2; a weak D match, TRBD1 (6 bases). The V and J ends lost 5 bases and 8 bases respectively, with 12 bases between them. Per the germline V gene, CDR1 is SGHVS and CDR2 is FQNEAQ. There are 12 residues in the CDR3. CDR3 region: CASSQDRQGYTF. The CDR3, as DNA: TGTGCCAGCAGCCAGGACAGACAAGGCTACACCTTC.

The V and J genes are TRBV29-1 and TRBJ1-4; 9 positions match TRBD1. The CDR3 contains 16 residues. Trimming cost V 7 bases and J 3 bases; bases outside gene matches: 12. The germline V gene has CDR1 SQVTM and CDR2 ANQGSEA. The CDR3 DNA reads TGCAGCGCTCAGGACAGGGGAAGAACGGCTAATGAAAAACTGTTTTTT. This encodes CSAQDRGRTANEKLFF.

V and J are TRBV5-1 and TRBJ2-1; TRBD2 agrees at 12 bases. Germline loops: CDR1 SGHRS, CDR2 YFSETQ. The V gene end was trimmed by 7 bases and the J gene end by 4 bases; junction bases not matched to a gene: 6. The CDR3 runs to 15 residues. CDR3 coding DNA: TGCGCCAGCCAATCTAGCGGGAGGGGATACAATGAGCAGTTCTTC. Translated: CASQSSGRGYNEQFF.

This clone was picked up one time. The rearrangement uses TRBV5-1 and TRBJ2-2; D remains unclear. Trimming left V 0 bases short and J 4 bases short, with 16 bases between. This CDR3 is built from 17 residues. The germline V gene has CDR1 SGHRS and CDR2 YFSETQ. In DNA, the CDR3 is TGCGCCAGCAGCTTGGCGGTTTTGGGAATCGGCACCGGGGAGCTGTTTTTT. This codes for CASSLAVLGIGTGELFF.

The sample holds a few counts of this clone. The rearrangement joins TRBV18 to TRBJ2-2; no definite D call. Trimming shortened V by 1 base and J by 1 base, and 4 bases separated the two germline ends. The germline CDR1 and CDR2 sequences are KGHSH and LQKENI. This CDR3 is built from 14 residues. CDR3 sequence (DNA): TGTGCCAGCTCACCACGGAGGAACACCGGGGAGCTGTTTTTT. Translating gives CASSPRRNTGELFF.

The genes are TRBV12-3 or TRBV12-4 and TRBJ2-5; D gene uncertain. Trimming took off 5 bases at V and 5 bases at J, with 9 bases between the two ends. This CDR3 has 12 amino acids. The CDR3 spells CASSPTRETQYF. CDR3 in DNA: TGTGCCAGCAGTCCGACCCGGGAGACCCAGTACTTC.

The V and J genes are TRBV24-1 and TRBJ2-1, with 12 bases aligning to TRBD2. V shed 4 bases, J shed 7 bases, and the junction held 7 bases outside the gene matches. Looked up from germline, CDR1 is KGHDR and CDR2 is SFDVKD. This CDR3 is built from 16 residues. CDR3 sequence reads: CATSDHTSGRNNEQFF. In DNA, the CDR3 is TGTGCCACCAGTGACCATACTAGCGGGAGGAATAATGAGCAGTTCTTC.

About this clone: Mismatch with germline at one junction end may stem from a read error. The rearrangement links TRBV14 to TRBJ1-2; D is unclear. The CDR3 covers 13 residues. Germline CDR1 is SGHDN and CDR2 is FVKESK. The CDR3 region has the DNA TGTGCCAGCAGCTGGAGGGTTAACGATGGCTACACCTTC. Its protein product is CASSWRVNDGYTF.

The V and J genes are TRBV4-1 and TRBJ1-2, with unresolved D. The CDR3 length is 16 residues. With 0 bases removed from V and 3 bases from J, the gap between germline ends came to 14 bases. CDR1 MGHRA and CDR2 YSYEKL come from the germline V gene. CDR3 sequence (DNA): TGCGCCAGCAGCCAAGACGTTAATACCGGGGACTATGGCTACACCTTC. Translating gives CASSQDVNTGDYGYTF.

The genes are TRBV28 and TRBJ2-7; D gene uncertain. V lost 4 bases and J lost 7, with 17 bases in between. Germline assignment: CDR1 MDHEN and CDR2 SYDVKM. The CDR3 loop spans 14 amino acids. The CDR3 reads CASSSRVGMGEQYF. In DNA, the CDR3 is TGTGCCAGCAGTTCCCGGGTGGGAATGGGGGAGCAGTACTTC. Combining the CDR3 with reference TRBV28 and TRBJ2-7 gives the whole variable domain DVKVTQSSRYLVKRTGEKVFLECVQDMDHENMFWYRQDPGLGLRLIYFSYDVKMKEKGDIPEGYSVSREKKERFSLILESASTNQTSMYLCASSSRVGMGEQYFGPGTRLTVT.

The V gene is TRBV23-1, the J gene TRBJ2-5; weak D call: TRBD2 (6 bases). TRBV23-1 is classed as an ORF, of uncertain function. The V and J ends lost 3 bases and 9 bases respectively, with 14 bases between them. The CDR3 extends over 13 amino acids. The CDR3 coding sequence is TGCGCCAGCAGTCACCCCCTCGGGACTTCCCAGTACTTC. Its protein product is CASSHPLGTSQYF.

The genes are TRBV7-2 and TRBJ2-2; 14 bases match TRBD2. V lost 7 bases and J lost 4; bases outside the gene matches: 8. The CDR3 loop spans 17 amino acids. Per the germline V gene, CDR1 is SGHTA and CDR2 is FQGNSA. DNA for the CDR3: TGTGCCAGCACCGGGACTAGCGGGAGTATAGGCACCGGGGAGCTGTTTTTT. Its translation: CASTGTSGSIGTGELFF. The full variable domain, with the rest looked up from reference TRBV7-2 and TRBJ2-2, is GAGVSQSPSNKVTEKGKDVELRCDPISGHTALYWYRQSLGQGLEFLIYFQGNSAPDKSGLPSDRFSAERTGGSVSTLTIQRTQQEDSAVYLCASTGTSGSIGTGELFFGEGSRLTVL.

The chain combines TRBV28 with TRBJ1-2; no reliable D call. Germline CDR1 and CDR2: MDHEN and SYDVKM. V lost 5 bases and J 5 bases, leaving 9 bases between the germline ends. The CDR3 totals 12 residues. CDR3 in amino acids: CASSLQKYGYTF. The CDR3, as DNA: TGTGCCAGCAGTCTACAGAAATATGGCTACACCTTC.

The chain uses TRBV6-2 or TRBV6-3 and TRBJ1-2; no firm D call. Between the trimmed V and J ends, which lost 5 bases and 7 bases, there was a span of 14 bases. Germline loops: CDR1 MNHEY, CDR2 SVGEGT. The CDR3 has 13 amino acids. The CDR3 reads CASSRITESGYTF. The CDR3 DNA reads TGTGCCAGCAGTCGCATCACCGAGAGTGGCTACACCTTC.

The rearrangement uses TRBV19 and TRBJ1-3; D is unresolved. The CDR3 is made up of 14 amino acids. CDR1 and CDR2 from the germline V gene are LNHDA and SQIVND (reference sequence). Trimming shortened V by 3 bases and J by 8 bases, and 14 bases separated the two germline ends. The CDR3 here is CASSIAWGGDTIYF. The CDR3 coding sequence is TGTGCCAGTAGTATTGCTTGGGGAGGAGACACCATATATTTT.

V is TRBV28 and J is TRBJ1-5; 9 nucleotides line up with TRBD1. The CDR3 consists of 14 residues. Germline values: CDR1 MDHEN, CDR2 SYDVKM. V lost 8 bases and J lost 3; bases outside the gene matches: 5. The CDR3 loop reads CASRGDRDNQPQHF. In DNA form, the CDR3 reads TGTGCCAGCCGAGGGGACAGGGACAATCAGCCCCAGCATTTT.